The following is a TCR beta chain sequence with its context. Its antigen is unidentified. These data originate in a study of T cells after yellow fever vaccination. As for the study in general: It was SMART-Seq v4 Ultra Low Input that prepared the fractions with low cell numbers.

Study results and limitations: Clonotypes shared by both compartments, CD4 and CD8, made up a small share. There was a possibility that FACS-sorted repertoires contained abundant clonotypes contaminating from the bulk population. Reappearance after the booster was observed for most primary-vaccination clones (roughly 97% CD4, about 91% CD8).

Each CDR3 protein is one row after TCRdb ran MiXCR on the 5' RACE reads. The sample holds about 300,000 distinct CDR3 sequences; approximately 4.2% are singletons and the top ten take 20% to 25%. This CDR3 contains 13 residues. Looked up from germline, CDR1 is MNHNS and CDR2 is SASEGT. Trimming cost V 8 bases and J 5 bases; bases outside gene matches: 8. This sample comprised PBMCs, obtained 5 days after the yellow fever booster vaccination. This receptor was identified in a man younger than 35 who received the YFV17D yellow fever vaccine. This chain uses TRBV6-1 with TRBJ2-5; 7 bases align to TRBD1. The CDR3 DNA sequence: TGTGCCAGCTTGGCCAGGGGGAAGGAGACCCAGTACTTC. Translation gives CASLARGKETQYF.